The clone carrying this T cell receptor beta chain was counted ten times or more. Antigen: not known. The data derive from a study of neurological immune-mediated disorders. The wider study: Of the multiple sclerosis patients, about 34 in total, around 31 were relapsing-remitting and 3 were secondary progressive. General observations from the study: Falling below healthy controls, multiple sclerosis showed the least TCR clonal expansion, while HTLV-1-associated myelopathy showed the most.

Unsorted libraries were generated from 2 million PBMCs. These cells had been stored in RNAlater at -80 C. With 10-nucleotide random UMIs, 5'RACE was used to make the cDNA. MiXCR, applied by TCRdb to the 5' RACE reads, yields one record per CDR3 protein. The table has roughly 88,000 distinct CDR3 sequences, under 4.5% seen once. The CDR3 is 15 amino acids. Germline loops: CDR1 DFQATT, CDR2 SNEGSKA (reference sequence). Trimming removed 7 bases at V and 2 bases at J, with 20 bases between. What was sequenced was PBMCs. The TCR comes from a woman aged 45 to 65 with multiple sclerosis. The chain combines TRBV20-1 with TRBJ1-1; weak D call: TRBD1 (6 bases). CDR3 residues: CSVLGGGRRNTEAFF. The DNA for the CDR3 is TGCAGTGTCCTAGGTGGGGGCAGGAGAAACACTGAAGCTTTCTTT.